This TCR beta chain was captured by sequencing in a study of shared clonotypes between healthy human individuals. TCRdb keeps only in-frame clones here, not all; method: immunoSEQ multiplex PCR. The sample shows about 2.1 million clones, roughly 91% of them seen only once. Study-wide results and limits: Enrolling few donors narrowed the genetic and exposure-history diversity that was represented. Generation probabilities were higher for clonotypes shared across all four sorted-subset donors than for unshared ones. Naive subsets tended to show greater estimated richness than memory subsets.

As to this clone: Its antigen is undetermined.

Only CD45RO-negative cells positively selected for CCR7 counted as naive CD8 cells, so terminally differentiated effector memory CD45RA+ cells were excluded. HIV-negative, healthy adults without recent acute infections or vaccinations were the donors. The TCR sequence derives from a man between 18 and 35 years old in good health. Some clones in this sample may be carry-over from other donors' samples. The sample was naive CD8+ T cells from PBMCs.

CDR3: CATSRSRANTEAFF. CDR3 nucleotides: TGTGCCACCAGCAGGTCTCGAGCGAACACTGAAGCTTTCTTT. J is TRBJ1-1 and V is TRBV15; D is ambiguous. The germline V and J ends were trimmed by 3 bases and 1 base, with 9 bases remaining between them. The CDR3 is 14 residues long. Germline V CDR1 and CDR2: LNHNV, YYDKDF (reference sequence).